This TCR beta chain was observed in a study of identical twins (dated by TCRdb to the mid-2010s). Broadly, across the study: To test whether fetal clonotypes persist, this study deep-sequenced TCR alpha and beta repertoires from monozygotic twins, from unrelated adults of various ages, and from cord blood. Replicate twin experiments were performed at different times using different library preparation protocols to rule out contamination. The paper's findings and limits, for the study overall: Zero-insertion analyses could be partly confounded by invariant T cells such as MAIT and iNKT, although diverse VJ usage argued against such confounding for most clonotypes. Recombination models systematically underestimated out-of-frame TCR alpha sharing in monozygotic twins but agreed with sharing between unrelated individuals. A weaker excess of twin sharing was found in beta out-of-frame sequences because the signal-to-noise ratio was lowered by fewer shared sequences. Fewer insertions were carried by abundant cord blood beta clonotypes; a weaker similar trend was observed in young adult naive repertoires, while no such trend was observed in memory repertoires. Compared with coincidental sharing between unrelated individuals, out-of-frame TCR alpha sequences shared between twins had an excess of sequences with low generation probability. Conclusions relied on cross-sectional statistical analysis, since the same donors could not be followed over many years.

Every donor was a healthy Caucasian. The twin cohort comprised three pairs of female monozygotic twins, all aged roughly 18 to 30 years. Peripheral blood mononuclear cells were used as the source from which RNA for TCR libraries was isolated. Libraries were built with 5' RACE. TCRdb names Illumina HiSeq 2000 as the instrument used. Template switching added a universal primer binding site, and the final cDNA carried a unique molecular identifier that allowed TCR cDNA molecules to be counted accurately. Specific primers in the conserved constant-segment region were used to synthesize first-strand cDNA for the TCR alpha and beta chains. Each cDNA library was double barcoded, with a SMART-Mk sample barcode plus Illumina barcodes, to control for contamination. TruSeq adapter sequences and Illumina sample barcodes were added in two successive PCR steps. Sequencing of the TCR alpha and beta cDNA libraries was done on the Illumina HiSeq platform using custom primers. As for how the authors treated the data: Raw reads were processed with MiGEC to extract unique molecular identifiers, and MiXCR was used to determine CDR3 positions. For each individual, recombination models were inferred using an EM algorithm with the repgenHMM and IGoR tools. The tcR package in R was used for shared clonotype analysis, with sharing normalized by the product of cloneset sizes. To study raw recombination without the effects of thymic and clonal selection, out-of-frame nonproductive sequences were analyzed. TCRdb reran the public reads through fastp at Q25 and MiXCR, keeping productive beta chains. When rows share a CDR3 protein, they turn into one entry using the most common DNA and genes. The V and J calls were determined by TCRdb, not by the authors. The sample has fewer than 650,000 distinct CDR3 sequences on record, 7% to 7.5% of them singletons. Around 1.6% of the sample belongs to the ten largest clones.

Inclusive of the bounding cysteine and phenylalanine, the CDR3 is 13 residues long. Just the 39-base CDR3 DNA is kept, in frame starting at base 1. Germline trimming amounts to 5 bases on V and 10 bases on J, with 8 as the count of junction bases outside the gene matches. For CDR1 and CDR2, the germline V gene (reference sequence) lists DFQATT and SNEGSKA. Regarding this clonotype: The target of this receptor is not known. Base-call qualities are not available, and no considerably larger clone is one nucleotide away.

These sequences were also reported in another study, on yellow fever vaccine responses in identical twins. That second publication adds: According to the authors, the vaccine-induced T cell response in identical twins seemed to be partly convergent and partly specific to each individual. In the study, vaccine-responding T cell clones were precisely tracked in identical twins.

The sequence links TRBV20-1 to TRBJ1-4, and TRBD1 aligns with 9 junction nucleotides. Sequencing was done on a sample of PBMCs. The receptor comes from a woman under 30 in good health. The nucleotides read TGCAGTGCTCTTCGACAGGGGGGGCGAAAACTGTTTTTT. It translates to CSALRQGGRKLFF.